The table lists the clone carrying this T cell receptor beta chain with a count of one. What it binds is not known. Primed by a sample-barcoded 5' primer and a J-beta primer mix, a second PCR proceeded for roughly 6 to 12 cycles. CDR3-containing paired-end reads numbering at least 2.5 million came from each sample. TCRdb recomputed calls from the 5' RACE reads with MiXCR, one row per CDR3 protein. The sample records roughly 830,000 distinct CDR3 sequences, roughly 60% being singletons. This sample is part of a study of blood T cells in healthy people across ages. At least 5 micrograms of total RNA were extracted per sample. Study observations and caveats: Both higher diversity and more naive CD4+ cells marked long-lived donors when set against aged donors.

Sequenced input: blood. The sequence came from a man aged 30 to 45 in good health.

The CDR3 region is CASSTSGADQETQYF. The CDR3 region has the DNA TGTGCCAGCAGCACTAGCGGGGCGGACCAAGAGACCCAGTACTTC. J is TRBJ2-5 and V is TRBV9, with 10 nucleotides matching TRBD2. This CDR3 spans 15 amino acids. Germline CDR1 reads SGDLS; CDR2 reads YYNGEE. The V segment lost 4 bases and the J segment 0 bases; nucleotides outside the gene matches: 3.